This TCR beta chain was recorded in a study of response to subunit inactivated influenza vaccine listed by TCRdb under 2018. In the study overall: The study used deep quantitative T cell receptor repertoire profiling to track responses to a trivalent subunit inactivated influenza vaccine. Overall study results and their limits: The authors suggested that each seasonal influenza vaccination may recruit only a limited number of new T cells.

The method behind the library was RT-PCR. Sequencing instrument: Illumina HiSeq 2500. TCRdb took the public reads, trimmed them with fastp at Q25, ran MiXCR for clone calling and kept in-frame beta chains. Under each unique CDR3 protein, matching rows form one entry showing the most common genes and DNA. The sample contains 610,000 or so distinct CDR3 sequences, 13% to 15% of them found a single time. Over 8.5% of the sample comes from the top ten. For CDR1 and CDR2, the germline V gene lists MDHEN and SYDVKM. A distance of 11 bases separates the germline ends of V and J, which lose 3 bases and 4 bases respectively. The CDR3, cysteine through phenylalanine, is 14 amino acids long. Only the CDR3 part of the read is kept: 42 bases, read in frame from the first base. Turning to this clonotype: Its antigen is still unknown. Base qualities are not at hand, and no much larger clone is one base apart.

This clonotype originated in a man between 45 and 60 years old who received an inactivated influenza vaccine. Donor details come from another sample of the same person, matched by shared clones. The chain employs TRBV28 and TRBJ2-3, and possibly TRBD1, on 5 matching bases. Specimen: PBMCs from blood, collected 12 days after vaccination. Read as DNA, the sequence is TGTGCCAGCAGTTTCCAAGGGGTGGCAGATACGCAGTATTTT. This yields the protein CASSFQGVADTQYF.